This T cell receptor (beta chain) was sequenced in a study of T-cell reconstitution after alpha-beta-depleted transplantation in children. As it was prepared, the TCRbeta library received unique molecular identifiers. MiXCR was run by TCRdb on the PCR reads, yielding one entry per CDR3 protein. The table records 800,000 to 1,000,000 distinct CDR3 sequences, around 30% of them present only once. The CDR3 loop spans 12 amino acids. CDR1 and CDR2 (germline): LGHNT, FRNRAP. V lost 11 bases, J lost 3 bases, and 14 bases lay in between. This sequence was found in a boy under three years old who had a stem cell transplant for SCID, so the T cells may come from the graft donor. The rearrangement uses TRBV12-5 and TRBJ2-7; D call uncertain. The sample was PBMCs, mostly from graft donor cells, taken 360 days after TCRalphabeta/CD19-depleted stem cell transplant. CDR3 nucleotides: TGTGCTCCACTGTCTTGGATCTACGAGCAGTACTTC. Its protein product is CAPLSWIYEQYF.